Detailed here is one T cell receptor beta chain. Only in-frame clones appear in the TCRdb table, and some are missing; sequencing was by immunoSEQ multiplex PCR. Among some 200,000 clones listed, roughly 94% were seen once. Trimming removed 4 bases from V and 6 bases from J; junction bases left unmatched: 14. The CDR3 has 18 amino acids. This entry belongs to a study of blood T cell repertoires in COVID-19. This TCR was recovered from a man aged 25-45 years with COVID-19, enrolled during active disease. The rearrangement links TRBV5-3 to TRBJ1-5, with 12 bases aligning to TRBD1. TRBV5-3 has ORF status, its function being uncertain. The sequenced sample consisted of peripheral blood. CDR3: CARSPKYLRDRGLQPQHF. Written as DNA, the CDR3 is TGTGCCAGAAGCCCAAAATATCTCCGGGACAGGGGGCTTCAGCCCCAGCATTTT.